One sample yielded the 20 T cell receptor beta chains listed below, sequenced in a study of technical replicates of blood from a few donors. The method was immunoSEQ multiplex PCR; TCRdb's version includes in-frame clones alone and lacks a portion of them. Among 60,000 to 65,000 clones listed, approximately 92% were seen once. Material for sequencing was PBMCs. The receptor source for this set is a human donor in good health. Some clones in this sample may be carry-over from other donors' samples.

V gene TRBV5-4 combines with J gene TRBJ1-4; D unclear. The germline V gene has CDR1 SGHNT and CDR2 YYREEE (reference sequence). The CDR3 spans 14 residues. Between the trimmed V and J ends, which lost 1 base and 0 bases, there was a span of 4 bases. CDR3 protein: CASSLTATNEKLFF. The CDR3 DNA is TGTGCCAGCAGCTTGACTGCAACTAATGAAAAACTGTTTTTT.

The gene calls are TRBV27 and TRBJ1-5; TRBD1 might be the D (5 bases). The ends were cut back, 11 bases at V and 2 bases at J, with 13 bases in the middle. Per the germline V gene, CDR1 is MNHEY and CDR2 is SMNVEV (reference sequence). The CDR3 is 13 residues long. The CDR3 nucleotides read TGTGCCGTTGGGGGGTTCGGCAATCAGCCCCAGCATTTT. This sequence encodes CAVGGFGNQPQHF.

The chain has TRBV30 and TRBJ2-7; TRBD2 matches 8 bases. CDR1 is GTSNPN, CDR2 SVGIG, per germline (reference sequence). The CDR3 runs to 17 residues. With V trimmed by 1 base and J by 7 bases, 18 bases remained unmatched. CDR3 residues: CAWSDPATSGYYEEQYF. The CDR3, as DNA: TGTGCCTGGAGTGACCCGGCAACTAGCGGTTACTACGAGGAGCAGTACTTC.

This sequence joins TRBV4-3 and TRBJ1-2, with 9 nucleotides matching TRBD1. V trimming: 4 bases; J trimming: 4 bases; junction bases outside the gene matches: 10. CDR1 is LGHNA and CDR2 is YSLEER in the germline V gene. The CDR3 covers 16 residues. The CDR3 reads CASSPPGLDRGYGYTF. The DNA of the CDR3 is TGCGCCAGCAGCCCCCCTGGCTTGGACAGGGGCTATGGCTACACCTTC.

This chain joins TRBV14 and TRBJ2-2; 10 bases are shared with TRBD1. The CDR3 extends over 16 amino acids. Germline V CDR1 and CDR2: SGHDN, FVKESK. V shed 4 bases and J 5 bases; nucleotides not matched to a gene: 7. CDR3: CASSPAGTGVTGELFF. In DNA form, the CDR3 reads TGTGCCAGCAGCCCGGCCGGGACAGGGGTGACCGGGGAGCTGTTTTTT.

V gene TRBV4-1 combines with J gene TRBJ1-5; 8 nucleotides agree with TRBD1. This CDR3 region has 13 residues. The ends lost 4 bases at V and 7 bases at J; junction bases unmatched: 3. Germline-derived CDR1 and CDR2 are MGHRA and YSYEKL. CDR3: CASSLTGGQPQHF. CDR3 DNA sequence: TGCGCCAGCAGCCTCACAGGGGGGCAGCCCCAGCATTTT.

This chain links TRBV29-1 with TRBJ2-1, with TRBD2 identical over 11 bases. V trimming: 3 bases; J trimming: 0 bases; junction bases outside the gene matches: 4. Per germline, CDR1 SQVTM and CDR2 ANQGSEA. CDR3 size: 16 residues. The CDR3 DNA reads TGCAGCGTTGAGGGGACTAGCGGAGGCTCCTACAATGAGCAGTTCTTC. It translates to CSVEGTSGGSYNEQFF.

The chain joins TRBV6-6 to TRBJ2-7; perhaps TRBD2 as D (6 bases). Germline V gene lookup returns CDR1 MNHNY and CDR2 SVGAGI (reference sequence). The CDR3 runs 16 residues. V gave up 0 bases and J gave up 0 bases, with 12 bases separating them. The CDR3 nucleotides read TGTGCCAGCAGTTACTCGTTGGTCGGGGGCTCCTACGAGCAGTACTTC. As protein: CASSYSLVGGSYEQYF.

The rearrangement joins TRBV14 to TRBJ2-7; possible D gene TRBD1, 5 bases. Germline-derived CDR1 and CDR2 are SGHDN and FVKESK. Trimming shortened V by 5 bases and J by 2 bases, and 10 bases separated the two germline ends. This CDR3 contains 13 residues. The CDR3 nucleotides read TGTGCCAGCAGCGAAGGACACGCCTACGAGCAGTACTTC. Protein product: CASSEGHAYEQYF.

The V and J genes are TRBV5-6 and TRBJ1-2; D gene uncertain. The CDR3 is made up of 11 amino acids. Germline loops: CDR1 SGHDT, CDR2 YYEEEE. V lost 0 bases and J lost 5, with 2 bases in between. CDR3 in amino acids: CASSLAYGYTF. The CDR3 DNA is TGTGCCAGCAGCTTGGCATATGGCTACACCTTC.

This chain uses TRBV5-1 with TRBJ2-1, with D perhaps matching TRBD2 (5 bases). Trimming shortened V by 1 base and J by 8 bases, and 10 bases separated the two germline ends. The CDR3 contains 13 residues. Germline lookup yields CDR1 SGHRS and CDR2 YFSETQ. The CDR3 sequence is CASSLPLAHEQFF. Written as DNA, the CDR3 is TGCGCCAGCAGCTTGCCCCTAGCCCATGAGCAGTTCTTC.

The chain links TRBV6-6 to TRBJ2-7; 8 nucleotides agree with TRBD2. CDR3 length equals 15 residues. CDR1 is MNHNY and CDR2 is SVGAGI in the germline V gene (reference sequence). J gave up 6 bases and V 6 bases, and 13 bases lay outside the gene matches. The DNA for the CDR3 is TGTGCCAGCAGCTTTGGGGGCGGGGGGCTTTTCGAGCAGTACTTC. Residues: CASSFGGGGLFEQYF.

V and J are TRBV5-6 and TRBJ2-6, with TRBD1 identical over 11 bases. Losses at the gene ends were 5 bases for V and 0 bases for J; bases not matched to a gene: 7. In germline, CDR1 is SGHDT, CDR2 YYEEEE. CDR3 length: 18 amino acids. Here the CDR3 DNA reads TGTGCCAGCAGAAAATCCGGGACAGGGGGCTCTGGGGCCAACGTCCTGACTTTC. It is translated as CASRKSGTGGSGANVLTF.

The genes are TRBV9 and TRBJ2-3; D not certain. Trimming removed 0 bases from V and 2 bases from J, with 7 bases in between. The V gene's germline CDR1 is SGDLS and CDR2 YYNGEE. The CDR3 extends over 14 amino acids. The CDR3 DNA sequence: TGTGCCAGCAGCGTAGAGGTAGCCACAGATACGCAGTATTTT. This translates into CASSVEVATDTQYF.

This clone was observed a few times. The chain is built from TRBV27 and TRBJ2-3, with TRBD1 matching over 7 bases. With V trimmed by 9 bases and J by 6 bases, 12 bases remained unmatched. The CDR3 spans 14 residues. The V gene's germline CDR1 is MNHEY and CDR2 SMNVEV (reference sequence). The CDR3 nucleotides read TGTGCCAGTAGCCGAGACAGGGACATGGATACGCAGTATTTT. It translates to CASSRDRDMDTQYF.

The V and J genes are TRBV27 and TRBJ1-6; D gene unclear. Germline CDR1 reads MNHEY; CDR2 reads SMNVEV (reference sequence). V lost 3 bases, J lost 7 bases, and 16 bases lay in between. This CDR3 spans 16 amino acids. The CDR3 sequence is CASSFLPAGVNSPLHF. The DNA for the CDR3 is TGTGCCAGCAGTTTCCTCCCGGCAGGCGTAAATTCACCCCTCCACTTT.

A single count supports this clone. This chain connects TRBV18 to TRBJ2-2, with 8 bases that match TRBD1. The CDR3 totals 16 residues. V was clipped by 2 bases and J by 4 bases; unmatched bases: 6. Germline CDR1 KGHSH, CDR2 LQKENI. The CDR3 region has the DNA TGTGCCAGCTCACCAGGACAGGGTGTATCCACCGGGGAGCTGTTTTTT. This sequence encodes CASSPGQGVSTGELFF.

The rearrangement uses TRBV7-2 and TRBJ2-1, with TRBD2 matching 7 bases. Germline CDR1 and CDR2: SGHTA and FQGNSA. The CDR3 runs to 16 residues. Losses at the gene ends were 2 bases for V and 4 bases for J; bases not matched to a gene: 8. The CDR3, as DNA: TGTGCCAGCAGCTTACTACCAGCGGGAAGTTACAATGAGCAGTTCTTC. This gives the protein CASSLLPAGSYNEQFF.

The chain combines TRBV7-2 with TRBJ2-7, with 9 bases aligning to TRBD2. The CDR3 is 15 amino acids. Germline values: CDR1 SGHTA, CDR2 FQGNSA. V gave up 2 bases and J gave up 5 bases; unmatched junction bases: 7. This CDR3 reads CASSLWRGGVDEQYF. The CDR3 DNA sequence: TGTGCCAGCAGCTTATGGCGCGGGGGGGTCGACGAGCAGTACTTC.

This CDR3 is CASSLDRADEKLFF. Written as DNA, the CDR3 is TGTGCCAGCAGCTTGGACAGGGCGGATGAAAAACTGTTTTTT. The chain carries TRBV11-1 and TRBJ1-4; TRBD1 matches 8 bases. The ends lost 3 bases at V and 6 bases at J; junction bases unmatched: 3. The CDR3 loop spans 14 amino acids. CDR1 is SGHAT, CDR2 FQDESV, per germline (reference sequence).